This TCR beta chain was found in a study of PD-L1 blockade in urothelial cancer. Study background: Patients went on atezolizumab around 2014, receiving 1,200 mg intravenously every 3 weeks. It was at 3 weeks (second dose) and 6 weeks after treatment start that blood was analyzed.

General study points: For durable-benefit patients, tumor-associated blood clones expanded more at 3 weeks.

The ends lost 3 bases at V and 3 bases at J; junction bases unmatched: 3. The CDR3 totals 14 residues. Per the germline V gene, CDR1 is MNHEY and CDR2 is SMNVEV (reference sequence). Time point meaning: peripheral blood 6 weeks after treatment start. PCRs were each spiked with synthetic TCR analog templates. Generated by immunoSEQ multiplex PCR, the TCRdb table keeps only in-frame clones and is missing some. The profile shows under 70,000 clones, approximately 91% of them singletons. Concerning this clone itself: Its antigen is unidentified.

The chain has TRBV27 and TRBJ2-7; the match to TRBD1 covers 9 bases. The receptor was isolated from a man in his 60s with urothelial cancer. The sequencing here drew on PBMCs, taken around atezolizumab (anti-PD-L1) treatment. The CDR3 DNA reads TGTGCCAGCAGTTTGGGACAGGGACGCTACGAGCAGTACTTC. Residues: CASSLGQGRYEQYF.